These 24 T cell receptor beta chains were all obtained from the same sample, sequenced in a study of T cell responses to AZD1222 COVID-19 vaccine. Clones were read by immunoSEQ multiplex PCR, and TCRdb kept only the in-frame ones, dropping some. The table lists 100,000 to 150,000 clones, approximately 91% of them singletons, with about 1% in the top ten. This specimen consisted of peripheral blood, obtained 28 days after the second AZD1222 dose. The receptors were gathered from an adult who received the AZD1222 COVID-19 vaccine.

In this sample, this clone turned up once. J is TRBJ1-3 and V is TRBV6-2 or TRBV6-3; maybe TRBD1 (6 bases). Per germline, CDR1 MNHEY and CDR2 SVGEGT. CDR3 length equals 15 residues. V lost 4 bases, J lost 0 bases, and 10 bases lay in between. The CDR3 loop reads CASSLGHPSGNTIYF. In nucleotides, the CDR3 is TGTGCCAGCAGTTTGGGACACCCCTCTGGAAACACCATATATTTT.

The rearrangement joins TRBV14 to TRBJ2-1; D assignment may be TRBD1 or TRBD2 (5 bases each). Trimming stripped 2 bases from V and 10 bases from J, with 18 bases between. The CDR3 is 15 amino acids. Germline CDR1 and CDR2: SGHDN and FVKESK. The CDR3 sequence is CASSQHTGAKGEQFF. The CDR3, as DNA: TGTGCCAGCAGCCAACACACCGGGGCTAAGGGGGAGCAGTTCTTC.

CDR3 sequence: CASSSPTGGTYEQYF. The CDR3 nucleotides are TGTGCCAGCAGCTCCCCCACAGGGGGCACTTACGAGCAGTACTTC. The V call is TRBV5-6, the J call TRBJ2-7; 9 nucleotides match TRBD1. The CDR3 totals 15 residues. V lost 3 bases and J lost 4; bases outside the gene matches: 8. From germline, CDR1 is SGHDT and CDR2 YYEEEE. Variable domain in full (rest from reference TRBV5-6 and TRBJ2-7): DAGVTQSPTHLIKTRGQQVTLRCSPKSGHDTVSWYQQALGQGPQFIFQYYEEEERQRGNFPDRFSGHQFPNYSSELNVNALLLGDSALYLCASSSPTGGTYEQYFGPGTRLTVT.

The chain is built from TRBV3-1 (or the pseudogene TRBV3-2) and TRBJ2-1; possible D gene TRBD1, 5 bases. Between the trimmed V and J ends, which lost 1 base and 0 bases, there was a span of 13 bases. The CDR3 has 17 amino acids. Germline V gene lookup returns CDR1 LGHDT and CDR2 YNNKEL (reference sequence). Written as DNA, the CDR3 is TGTGCCAGCAGCCAAGGGCAGGGCTACGACTCCTACAATGAGCAGTTCTTC. It specifies CASSQGQGYDSYNEQFF.

This chain uses TRBV28 with TRBJ1-2; no clear D gene. Trimming shortened V by 8 bases and J by 4 bases, and 20 bases separated the two germline ends. Looked up from germline, CDR1 is MDHEN and CDR2 is SYDVKM. The CDR3 consists of 15 residues. This CDR3 is CASGIAVVRSYGYTF. CDR3 coding DNA: TGTGCCAGCGGAATTGCCGTTGTCCGCTCCTATGGCTACACCTTC.

V and J are TRBV7-3 and TRBJ1-1; 7 bases fit TRBD1. Germline V CDR1 and CDR2: SGHTA, FQGTGA. V lost 5 bases and J lost 0; bases outside the gene matches: 3. The CDR3 totals 14 residues. CDR3 loop: CASSRDSMNTEAFF. CDR3 DNA sequence: TGTGCCAGCAGCCGGGACAGCATGAACACTGAAGCTTTCTTT.

The V gene is TRBV11-2, the J gene TRBJ2-2; 10 bases fit TRBD2. The germline V gene has CDR1 SGHAT and CDR2 FQNNGV. The junction had 5 bases not matched to a gene; V was cut back by 5 bases and J by 5 bases. The CDR3 runs 15 residues. CDR3 DNA sequence: TGTGCCAGCAGCGCTAGCGGGAGCCAGACCGGGGAGCTGTTTTTT. Translated, it gives CASSASGSQTGELFF.

This rearrangement joins TRBV29-1 to TRBJ2-5; 10 bases align to TRBD1. The CDR3 contains 14 residues. Germline lookup yields CDR1 SQVTM and CDR2 ANQGSEA. After removal of 6 bases from V and 5 bases from J, the junction contained 9 bases not matched to a gene. This CDR3 reads CSVDRDRGRETQYF. CDR3 nucleotides: TGCAGCGTCGACCGGGACAGGGGTCGGGAGACCCAGTACTTC.

The genes are TRBV5-6 and TRBJ2-1; 7 bases fit TRBD1. The CDR3 has 15 amino acids. The junction had 5 bases not matched to a gene; V was cut back by 0 bases and J by 5 bases. Looked up from germline, CDR1 is SGHDT and CDR2 is YYEEEE. The CDR3 DNA sequence: TGTGCCAGCAGCTTGGGCAGGGGGATAAACAATGAGCAGTTCTTC. It encodes CASSLGRGINNEQFF.

About this clone itself: Additional DNA sequences in this sample encode the identical CDR3. V usage is TRBV6-5 and J usage is TRBJ2-3, with a tentative D call TRBD2 (5 bases). This CDR3 is 15 amino acids long. Germline CDR1 is MNHEY and CDR2 is SVGAGI. Trimming left V 0 bases short and J 2 bases short, with 9 bases between. The CDR3 sequence: CASSYSSGSTDTQYF. DNA for the CDR3: TGTGCCAGCAGTTACTCCTCGGGATCCACAGATACGCAGTATTTT.

The genes are TRBV19 and TRBJ1-5, with D uncertain. CDR1 is LNHDA and CDR2 is SQIVND in the germline V gene (reference sequence). V lost 6 bases, J lost 0 bases, and 12 bases lay in between. The length of the CDR3 is 15 residues. The CDR3 protein is CASRGPPGSNQPQHF. The CDR3 nucleotides are TGTGCCAGTAGGGGCCCCCCCGGTAGCAATCAGCCCCAGCATTTT. Full variable domain (remainder filled in from reference TRBV19 and TRBJ1-5): DGGITQSPKYLFRKEGQNVTLSCEQNLNHDAMYWYRQDPGQGLRLIYYSQIVNDFQKGDIAEGYSVSREKKESFPLTVTSAQKNPTAFYLCASRGPPGSNQPQHFGDGTRLSIL.

The V call is TRBV3-1 (or the pseudogene TRBV3-2), the J call TRBJ1-3; D not certain. The CDR3 has 17 amino acids. Between the trimmed V and J ends, which lost 2 bases and 3 bases, there was a span of 17 bases. The germline gives CDR1 LGHDT, CDR2 YNNKEL (reference sequence). DNA of the CDR3: TGTGCCAGCAGCCAACTACTTAGACCCACGGGTGGAAACACCATATATTTT. As protein: CASSQLLRPTGGNTIYF.

J is TRBJ1-2 and V is TRBV5-1; D is uncertain. V was trimmed by 4 bases and J by 2 bases, leaving 15 bases between them. This CDR3 spans 15 amino acids. CDR1 is SGHRS, CDR2 YFSETQ, per germline. CDR3 sequence reads: CASSPGGSWNYGYTF. The CDR3 DNA follows: TGCGCCAGCAGCCCGGGAGGAAGTTGGAACTATGGCTACACCTTC. Supplemented by reference TRBV5-1 and TRBJ1-2, the full variable domain reads KAGVTQTPRYLIKTRGQQVTLSCSPISGHRSVSWYQQTPGQGLQFLFEYFSETQRNKGNFPGRFSGRQFSNSRSEMNVSTLELGDSALYLCASSPGGSWNYGYTFGSGTRLTVV.

The chain couples TRBV3-1 (or the pseudogene TRBV3-2) to TRBJ2-3; D is ambiguous. CDR1 LGHDT and CDR2 YNNKEL come from the germline V gene (reference sequence). Trimming removed 4 bases at V and 0 bases at J, with 8 bases between. This CDR3 is 14 amino acids long. The DNA for the CDR3 is TGTGCCAGCAGCCGAGGCTCTAGCACAGATACGCAGTATTTT. Protein product: CASSRGSSTDTQYF.

The rearrangement links TRBV10-3 to TRBJ2-3; 9 nucleotides match TRBD2. V was pared by 6 bases and J by 2 bases, with 3 bases of the junction left unmatched. From germline, CDR1 is ENHRY and CDR2 SYGVKD. The CDR3 covers 14 residues. Here the CDR3 reads CAISSSGTTDTQYF. For the CDR3, the DNA is TGTGCCATCAGCTCTAGCGGGACCACAGATACGCAGTATTTT.

The V and J genes are TRBV5-1 and TRBJ1-5; 8 bases are shared with TRBD1. This CDR3 region has 13 residues. Germline trimming cut 5 bases from V and 4 bases from J; bases unmatched to any gene: 2. Germline loops: CDR1 SGHRS, CDR2 YFSETQ. The CDR3 sequence is CASSRTGNQPQHF. The CDR3 region has the DNA TGCGCCAGCAGTCGGACAGGGAATCAGCCCCAGCATTTT.

This clone was counted a single time. This chain links TRBV27 with TRBJ2-5, with TRBD2 matching over 7 bases. J lost 5 bases, V lost 6 bases, and 12 bases had no gene match. CDR1 and CDR2 (germline): MNHEY, SMNVEV (reference sequence). This CDR3 spans 15 amino acids. Here the CDR3 reads CASSPHRGEEETQYF. The CDR3 DNA follows: TGTGCCAGCAGCCCTCACCGGGGGGAGGAGGAGACCCAGTACTTC.

The chain is built from TRBV9 and TRBJ1-1; D is undetermined. The CDR3 covers 13 residues. V was clipped by 4 bases and J by 0 bases, with 7 bases between them. The V gene's germline CDR1 is SGDLS and CDR2 YYNGEE. The CDR3 DNA follows: TGTGCCAGCAGCCCATCTTTGAACACTGAAGCTTTCTTT. Its protein product is CASSPSLNTEAFF.

The V call is TRBV6-1, the J call TRBJ2-3, with D perhaps matching TRBD1 (5 bases). The CDR3 runs to 17 residues. Looked up from germline, CDR1 is MNHNS and CDR2 is SASEGT. V was trimmed by 0 bases and J by 4 bases, leaving 17 bases between them. The CDR3 nucleotides read TGTGCCAGCAGTGAAGCGGTGCCAGGGATTTTGGCAGATACGCAGTATTTT. Protein: CASSEAVPGILADTQYF.

This clone was picked up a small number of times. The chain joins TRBV27 to TRBJ1-2; 8 nucleotides align to TRBD1. With 6 bases clipped from V and 4 bases from J, the junction kept 10 bases outside the gene matches. This CDR3 has 15 amino acids. Per germline, CDR1 MNHEY and CDR2 SMNVEV (reference sequence). The CDR3 here is CASSPGQGHLYGYTF. In DNA form, the CDR3 reads TGTGCCAGCAGCCCTGGACAGGGACATCTCTATGGCTACACCTTC.

The rearrangement uses TRBV9 and TRBJ1-1; 7 bases agree with TRBD1. V lost 7 bases, J lost 1 base, and 10 bases stayed unmatched. This CDR3 has 15 residues. CDR1 SGDLS and CDR2 YYNGEE come from the germline V gene. CDR3 region: CASAPEAGGNTEAFF. The CDR3 DNA sequence: TGTGCCAGCGCCCCGGAGGCAGGGGGGAACACTGAAGCTTTCTTT.

The rearrangement joins TRBV28 to TRBJ2-7; possible D gene TRBD1, 7 bases. This CDR3 spans 14 amino acids. V lost 6 bases, J lost 0 bases, and 12 bases lay in between. Looked up from germline, CDR1 is MDHEN and CDR2 is SYDVKM. In DNA form, the CDR3 reads TGTGCCAGCAGCCCAGGGGGGAACTCCTACGAGCAGTACTTC. It codes for CASSPGGNSYEQYF.

V usage is TRBV10-3 and J usage is TRBJ2-5, with D possibly matching TRBD1 (6 bases). Germline lookup yields CDR1 ENHRY and CDR2 SYGVKD. This CDR3 region has 17 residues. Trimming stripped 0 bases from V and 5 bases from J, with 19 bases between. CDR3 nucleotide sequence: TGTGCCATCAGTGAGTCGACAGGCAGGGTGGGTGATGAGACCCAGTACTTC. As protein: CAISESTGRVGDETQYF.

V and J are TRBV11-1 and TRBJ2-7, with no clear D. Per the germline V gene, CDR1 is SGHAT and CDR2 is FQDESV (reference sequence). Trimming took 5 bases from V and 0 from J, leaving 11 bases between them. This CDR3 is built from 14 residues. CDR3 protein: CASSVRISSYEQYF. The DNA for the CDR3 is TGTGCCAGCAGCGTTCGCATAAGCTCCTACGAGCAGTACTTC.